Presented here are 10 T cell receptor beta chains from one specimen sequenced in a study of cytomegalovirus exposure and HLA in healthy donors. The PCR ran on 60 Vbeta and 13 Jbeta primers. Measured with immunoSEQ multiplex PCR; TCRdb has only the in-frame clones, and not every one. The repertoire has 220,000 or so clones, 75% to 90% of them found once; the top ten carry around 2.7%. Sequenced input: PBMCs. The receptors come from a woman aged 40 to 50 in good health and CMV-seronegative.

The chain recombines TRBV18 with TRBJ1-2, with 9 bases that match TRBD1. The CDR3 contains 17 residues. V lost 1 base to trimming and J lost 4 bases; unmatched junction nucleotides: 10. Germline V gene sequence: CDR1 KGHSH, CDR2 LQKENI. The DNA of the CDR3 is TGTGCCAGCTCACCACTACCCGCCGGACAGGGGACCTATGGCTACACCTTC. This encodes CASSPLPAGQGTYGYTF.

The chain combines TRBV5-1 with TRBJ1-2; D unresolved. CDR1 is SGHRS, CDR2 YFSETQ, per germline. The CDR3 runs to 14 residues. V was trimmed by 0 bases and J by 3 bases, leaving 9 bases between them. The CDR3 reads CASSLASDYYGYTF. CDR3 coding DNA: TGCGCCAGCAGCTTGGCTTCAGACTACTATGGCTACACCTTC.

This clone was seen only a few times. The V call is TRBV15, the J call TRBJ1-2; 7 bases fit TRBD1. CDR1 LNHNV and CDR2 YYDKDF come from the germline V gene (reference sequence). V shed 1 base and J 5 bases; nucleotides not matched to a gene: 16. The CDR3 is 18 residues long. The CDR3 DNA reads as TGTGCCACCAGCAGAGGGAAGGGACAGACGACCCCTACTTATGGCTACACCTTC. Its translation is CATSRGKGQTTPTYGYTF.

The V call is TRBV7-9, the J call TRBJ2-1; 10 positions agree with TRBD2. Trimming cost V 11 bases and J 7 bases; bases outside gene matches: 11. CDR3 length: 14 residues. In germline, CDR1 is SEHNR, CDR2 FQNEAQ (reference sequence). CDR3 coding DNA: TGTGCCTTTCCGGGACTAGCGTCACTGAATGAGCAGTTCTTC. Its translation is CAFPGLASLNEQFF.

This rearrangement joins TRBV18 to TRBJ1-1, with D uncertain. The CDR3 is 13 amino acids. Germline lookup yields CDR1 KGHSH and CDR2 LQKENI. V lost 2 bases and J lost 5, with 9 bases in between. CDR3 amino acids: CASSPTGNTEAFF. The DNA of the CDR3 is TGTGCCAGCTCACCAACGGGGAATACTGAAGCTTTCTTT.

The V and J genes are TRBV9 and TRBJ1-3; TRBD1 aligns across 7 bases. The J segment lost 2 bases and the V segment lost 4 bases, leaving 9 bases of the junction unmatched. Germline lookup yields CDR1 SGDLS and CDR2 YYNGEE. The CDR3 is 16 residues long. In nucleotides, the CDR3 is TGTGCCAGCAGCCCACGACAGGGAGCCACTGGAAACACCATATATTTT. Protein sequence: CASSPRQGATGNTIYF.

This clone was observed a handful of times. The rearrangement joins TRBV6-5 to TRBJ1-6; 10 bases agree with TRBD1. V lost 6 bases to trimming and J lost 6 bases; unmatched junction nucleotides: 2. Germline CDR1 reads MNHEY; CDR2 reads SVGAGI. This CDR3 region has 14 residues. The CDR3 loop reads CASRGQGFNSPLHF. The CDR3 nucleotides read TGTGCCAGCAGGGGACAGGGGTTTAATTCACCCCTCCACTTT.

V and J are TRBV11-2 and TRBJ2-3, with D tentatively TRBD2 (5 bases). CDR1 and CDR2 (germline): SGHAT, FQNNGV. Trimming shortened V by 8 bases and J by 6 bases, and 6 bases separated the two germline ends. The CDR3 consists of 10 residues. The CDR3 DNA follows: TGTGCCAGCTGGACTGATACGCAGTATTTT. Translating gives CASWTDTQYF.

In this sample, this clone turned up once. The chain links TRBV30 to TRBJ1-2; D is unresolved. The V gene lost 1 base and the J gene lost 4 bases, with 13 bases spanning the gap. Germline assignment: CDR1 GTSNPN and CDR2 SVGIG (reference sequence). This CDR3 contains 14 residues. CDR3 sequence: CAWSGLTEGYGYTF. In DNA form, the CDR3 reads TGTGCCTGGAGTGGACTGACCGAGGGCTATGGCTACACCTTC.

The CDR3 coding sequence is TGTGCCAGCAGTTTAAATTCCATCGGTGAGGGAGGATTAAACACCGGGGAGCTGTTTTTT. This encodes CASSLNSIGEGGLNTGELFF. The rearrangement joins TRBV27 to TRBJ2-2; D is possibly TRBD2 (6 bases). The length of the CDR3 is 20 residues. Germline CDR1 reads MNHEY; CDR2 reads SMNVEV (reference sequence). The V gene lost 2 bases and the J gene lost 2 bases, with 24 bases spanning the gap.